One and the same sample provided the 18 T cell receptor beta chains below, sequenced in a study of cytomegalovirus exposure and HLA in healthy donors. With 60 Vbeta and 13 Jbeta primers, the PCR was carried out. TCRdb keeps only in-frame clones here, not all; method: immunoSEQ multiplex PCR. There are 150,000 to 200,000 clones in the sample; 79% occur only once, and around 1.6% lies in the top ten. Input material: PBMCs. These receptors were obtained from a woman in her fifties or sixties in good health and CMV-seronegative.

This chain uses TRBV7-2 with TRBJ2-6, with 8 bases fitting TRBD1. Germline lookup yields CDR1 SGHTA and CDR2 FQGNSA. The CDR3 sequence is 16 residues long. J lost 2 bases, V lost 6 bases, and 6 bases had no gene match. The CDR3 DNA reads TGTGCCAGCAGTCACGCAGGGGGCGCTGGGGCCAACGTCCTGACTTTC. Translation gives CASSHAGGAGANVLTF.

The DNA for the CDR3 is TGTGCCAGCAGCTTAGCGGGGGGGGAGGTGGGAGAAAAACTGTTTTTT. Translated: CASSLAGGEVGEKLFF. The J gene is TRBJ1-4, the V gene TRBV7-2; D may be TRBD1 (5 bases). Trimming took off 0 bases at V and 8 bases at J, with 16 bases between the two ends. The CDR3 is made up of 16 amino acids. The germline V gene has CDR1 SGHTA and CDR2 FQGNSA.

The genes are TRBV27 and TRBJ2-2; TRBD1 is a possible D gene (5 bases). V gave up 2 bases and J gave up 0 bases, with 16 bases separating them. The CDR3 is 18 residues long. The germline CDR1 and CDR2 sequences are MNHEY and SMNVEV (reference sequence). The CDR3 here is CASSLLPGPRANTGELFF. The CDR3 bases are TGTGCCAGCAGTTTACTCCCCGGACCCAGGGCGAACACCGGGGAGCTGTTTTTT.

V and J are TRBV28 and TRBJ1-1; D is perhaps TRBD1 (5 bases). Trimming pared 2 bases from V and 7 bases from J, leaving 14 bases between. From germline, CDR1 is MDHEN and CDR2 SYDVKM. The CDR3 has 14 residues. In DNA form, the CDR3 reads TGTGCCAGCAGTTTAATTCCTCCAGGGTTTGAAGCTTTCTTT. Its protein product is CASSLIPPGFEAFF.

V usage is TRBV4-1 and J usage is TRBJ2-1, with 13 bases matching TRBD2. Trimming removed 3 bases from V and 7 bases from J; junction bases left unmatched: 18. This CDR3 has 20 residues. The germline gives CDR1 MGHRA, CDR2 YSYEKL. CDR3 bases: TGCGCCAGCAGCCACATCGGACTAGCGGGGGTTAAAGTTGGGTGGAATGAGCAGTTCTTC. Translation gives CASSHIGLAGVKVGWNEQFF.

V gene TRBV7-8 combines with J gene TRBJ1-2, with 7 bases that match TRBD1. The CDR3 extends over 17 amino acids. The germline V gene has CDR1 SGHVS and CDR2 FQNEAQ. J lost 4 bases, V lost 7 bases, and 18 bases had no gene match. The CDR3 reads CASTPHPYRGTSYGYTF. The CDR3 coding sequence is TGTGCCAGCACCCCGCACCCTTACAGGGGAACTAGCTATGGCTACACCTTC.

This sequence joins TRBV19 and TRBJ1-5, with TRBD1 matching 7 bases. V was pared by 6 bases and J by 3 bases, with 11 bases of the junction left unmatched. Germline V gives CDR1 LNHDA, CDR2 SQIVND (reference sequence). CDR3 length equals 16 residues. The CDR3 sequence is CASRTGLSRYNQPQHF. CDR3 nucleotide sequence: TGTGCCAGTAGGACAGGGTTGTCGCGATACAATCAGCCCCAGCATTTT.

This clone was seen more than once but under ten times. The chain links TRBV18 to TRBJ2-5, with 10 bases matching TRBD1. CDR3 length equals 13 residues. J gave up 5 bases and V 5 bases, and 2 bases lay outside the gene matches. Germline V gives CDR1 KGHSH, CDR2 LQKENI. CDR3 bases: TGTGCCAGCTCAACGACAGGGGGCGAGACCCAGTACTTC. Encoded protein: CASSTTGGETQYF.

The gene calls are TRBV27 and TRBJ2-2, with TRBD2 identical over 8 bases. Germline V gene sequence: CDR1 MNHEY, CDR2 SMNVEV (reference sequence). The V segment lost 3 bases and the J segment 6 bases; nucleotides outside the gene matches: 9. CDR3 length: 16 residues. The CDR3 coding sequence is TGTGCCAGCAGTTTCCCAGCGGGAGTCATCCCCGGGGAGCTGTTTTTT. As protein: CASSFPAGVIPGELFF.

The chain has TRBV9 and TRBJ2-1, with D perhaps TRBD1 (7 bases). V lost 3 bases and J 6 bases, leaving 16 bases between the germline ends. Germline-derived CDR1 and CDR2 are SGDLS and YYNGEE. The CDR3 spans 15 residues. Written as DNA, the CDR3 is TGTGCCAGCAGCGCCTCGGGACAGCGGGTCAATGAGCAGTTCTTC. Translated: CASSASGQRVNEQFF.

This clone is a singleton in its sample. V gene TRBV9 combines with J gene TRBJ1-6; perhaps TRBD1 as D (5 bases). Trimming removed 3 bases from V and 7 bases from J, with 14 bases in between. CDR1 is SGDLS and CDR2 is YYNGEE in the germline V gene. This CDR3 comprises 15 residues. CDR3 coding DNA: TGTGCCAGCAGCGGCGGGACTGAGGGGAATTCACCCCTCCACTTT. Protein sequence: CASSGGTEGNSPLHF.

A single count supports this clone. The V gene is TRBV18, the J gene TRBJ2-5, with D perhaps matching TRBD2 (6 bases). V lost 2 bases, J lost 5 bases, and 12 bases lay in between. CDR1 is KGHSH and CDR2 is LQKENI in the germline V gene. This CDR3 is built from 14 residues. CDR3: CASSPYSGPETQYF. The DNA for the CDR3 is TGTGCCAGCTCACCATATAGCGGCCCGGAGACCCAGTACTTC.

This rearrangement joins TRBV19 to TRBJ1-2, with 10 bases aligning to TRBD1. CDR1 is LNHDA, CDR2 SQIVND, per germline (reference sequence). V lost 5 bases to trimming and J lost 6 bases; unmatched junction nucleotides: 12. The CDR3 loop spans 16 amino acids. The DNA of the CDR3 is TGTGCCAGTAGTCTTATGGGACAGGGGTTTTCCGATGGCTACACCTTC. It is translated as CASSLMGQGFSDGYTF. Full variable domain (missing parts from reference TRBV19 and TRBJ1-2): DGGITQSPKYLFRKEGQNVTLSCEQNLNHDAMYWYRQDPGQGLRLIYYSQIVNDFQKGDIAEGYSVSREKKESFPLTVTSAQKNPTAFYLCASSLMGQGFSDGYTFGSGTRLTVV.

The chain recombines TRBV25-1 with TRBJ1-1; D gene uncertain. V was cut by 3 bases and J by 4 bases, with 9 bases left in between. Germline V gene sequence: CDR1 MGHDK, CDR2 SYGVNS. The CDR3 extends over 13 amino acids. The CDR3 here is CASSDRLGTEAFF. The CDR3 DNA reads as TGTGCCAGCAGTGACAGGCTGGGCACTGAAGCTTTCTTT.

V usage is TRBV19 and J usage is TRBJ2-3; 9 bases line up with TRBD1. Germline loops: CDR1 LNHDA, CDR2 SQIVND (reference sequence). V lost 7 bases and J lost 4; bases outside the gene matches: 6. The CDR3 has 14 amino acids. CDR3 amino acids: CASKGTGFPDTQYF. In DNA, the CDR3 is TGTGCCAGTAAAGGGACAGGGTTTCCAGATACGCAGTATTTT. Looking up the rest from reference TRBV19 and TRBJ2-3 gives the full variable domain: DGGITQSPKYLFRKEGQNVTLSCEQNLNHDAMYWYRQDPGQGLRLIYYSQIVNDFQKGDIAEGYSVSREKKESFPLTVTSAQKNPTAFYLCASKGTGFPDTQYFGPGTRLTVL.

This chain links TRBV5-1 with TRBJ2-2; TRBD2 matches at 8 bases. From germline, CDR1 is SGHRS and CDR2 YFSETQ. The CDR3 contains 15 residues. J lost 5 bases, V lost 2 bases, and 5 bases had no gene match. CDR3 sequence reads: CASSLRPSGTGELFF. CDR3 in DNA: TGCGCCAGCAGCTTACGGCCTAGCGGGACCGGGGAGCTGTTTTTT. The variable domain in full, completed from reference TRBV5-1 and TRBJ2-2, reads KAGVTQTPRYLIKTRGQQVTLSCSPISGHRSVSWYQQTPGQGLQFLFEYFSETQRNKGNFPGRFSGRQFSNSRSEMNVSTLELGDSALYLCASSLRPSGTGELFFGEGSRLTVL.

This clone has just one count. The chain links TRBV19 to TRBJ1-2; 8 positions match TRBD1. Per germline, CDR1 LNHDA and CDR2 SQIVND (reference sequence). The CDR3 extends over 13 amino acids. The junction had 5 bases not matched to a gene; V was cut back by 6 bases and J by 5 bases. The CDR3: CASRDRAEYGYTF. CDR3 bases: TGTGCCAGTAGGGACAGGGCCGAATATGGCTACACCTTC.

V usage is TRBV6-1 and J usage is TRBJ2-4, with D hard to call. This CDR3 spans 13 amino acids. Trimming pared 1 base from V and 6 bases from J, leaving 7 bases between. The germline CDR1 and CDR2 sequences are MNHNS and SASEGT. This CDR3 is CASSEVRGNIQYF. Written as DNA, the CDR3 is TGTGCCAGCAGTGAAGTTAGAGGAAACATTCAGTACTTC.